The clone carrying this TCR beta chain has more than one count but fewer than ten. Its antigen is not known. A multiplex PCR was run with 60 Vbeta primers and 13 Jbeta primers. Profiled with immunoSEQ multiplex PCR; TCRdb holds only in-frame clones, not every one. The sample yields over 250,000 clones, more than 80% seen once. CDR1 is WSHSY and CDR2 is SAAADI in the germline V gene. Trimming at V came to 6 bases and at J to 0 bases, leaving 12 bases not matched to a gene. This CDR3 has 18 residues. This specimen comes from a study of cytomegalovirus exposure and HLA in healthy donors. General study points: Accounts indicate the classifier identified cytomegalovirus status with strong specificity and sensitivity. Sequencing likely produced, as an artifact, a cluster of highly shared sequence variants.

The J gene is TRBJ1-5, the V gene TRBV10-2, with 9 bases that match TRBD1. The sample consisted of PBMCs. The sequence derives from a man aged 35 to 55 in good health and CMV-seropositive. This CDR3 reads CASRSGTGLLRSNQPQHF. The CDR3, as DNA: TGCGCCAGCAGATCCGGGACAGGGTTGTTACGTAGCAATCAGCCCCAGCATTTT.